This T cell receptor beta chain derives from a study of post-analysis software for immune sequencing data. Study-wide results and caveats: TRBV5-6, TRBV5-1 and TRBV20-1 were among 4 or 5 TRBV segments more frequent in patients than controls.

The V gene's germline CDR1 is LGHDT and CDR2 YNNKEL (reference sequence). CDR3 length equals 18 residues. V shed 1 base and J shed 3 bases, with 19 bases lying between them. On this clonotype: Antigen: not known.

TCR beta libraries were prepared from cDNA with unique molecular identifiers. Each CDR3 protein gets one entry after TCRdb re-called the PCR reads with MiXCR. Of about 570,000 distinct CDR3 sequences in the sample, roughly 34% are singletons; the top ten hold 6%. The chain is built from TRBV3-1 and TRBJ2-1; D perhaps matches TRBD2 (7 bases). This receptor was taken from a girl younger than 18 with multiple sclerosis. Specimen: blood. The CDR3 DNA reads as TGTGCCAGCAGCCAAGTAACCAAGCGGGACAAAGTCTACAATGAGCAGTTCTTC. Its translation: CASSQVTKRDKVYNEQFF.